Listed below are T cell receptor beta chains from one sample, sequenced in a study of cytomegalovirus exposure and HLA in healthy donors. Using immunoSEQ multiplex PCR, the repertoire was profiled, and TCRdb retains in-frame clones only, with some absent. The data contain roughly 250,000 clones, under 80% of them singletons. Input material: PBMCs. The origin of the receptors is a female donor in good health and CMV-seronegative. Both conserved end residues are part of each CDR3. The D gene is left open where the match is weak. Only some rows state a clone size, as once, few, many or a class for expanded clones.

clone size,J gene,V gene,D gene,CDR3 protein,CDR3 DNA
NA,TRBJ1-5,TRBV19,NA,CASSIGWRQPQHF,TGTGCCAGTAGTATCGGGTGGAGGCAGCCCCAGCATTTT
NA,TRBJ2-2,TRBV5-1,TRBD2,CASSLVLADTGELFF,TGCGCCAGCAGCTTGGTACTAGCGGACACCGGGGAGCTGTTTTTT
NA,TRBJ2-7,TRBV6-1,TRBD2,CASSEGPGGSVYEQYF,TGTGCCAGCAGTGAAGGTCCGGGCGGGAGTGTGTACGAGCAGTACTTC
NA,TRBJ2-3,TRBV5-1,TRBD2,CASSLVVPASGISDTQYF,TGCGCCAGCAGCTTGGTAGTCCCGGCTAGCGGGATTTCGGATACGCAGTATTTT
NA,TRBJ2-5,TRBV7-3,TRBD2,CASSLASGQETQYF,TGTGCCAGCAGCTTGGCTAGCGGACAAGAGACCCAGTACTTC
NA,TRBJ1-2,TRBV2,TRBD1,CASSGGQLEANYGYTF,TGTGCCAGCAGTGGGGGACAGTTGGAGGCGAATTATGGCTACACCTTC
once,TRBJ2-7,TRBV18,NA,CASSPEQGTNEQYF,TGTGCCAGCTCACCGGAACAGGGTACCAACGAGCAGTACTTC
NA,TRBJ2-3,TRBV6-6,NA,CASSQLGSDTQYF,TGTGCCAGCAGCCAACTAGGATCAGATACGCAGTATTTT
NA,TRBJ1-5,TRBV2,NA,CASSGARNQPQHF,TGTGCCAGCAGTGGGGCTCGCAATCAGCCCCAGCATTTT
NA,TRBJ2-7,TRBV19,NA,CASSQGGGSYEQYF,TGTGCCAGTAGTCAAGGGGGAGGGAGCTACGAGCAGTACTTC
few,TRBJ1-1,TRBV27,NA,CATYDTLNTEAFF,TGTGCCACCTATGACACCCTGAACACTGAAGCTTTCTTT
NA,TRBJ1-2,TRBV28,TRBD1,CASSLSGLSGTDNYGYTF,TGTGCCAGCAGTTTATCGGGCCTCTCCGGGACAGATAACTATGGCTACACCTTC
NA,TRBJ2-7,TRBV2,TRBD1,CASTRQGSYEQYF,TGTGCCAGCACTCGACAGGGCTCCTACGAGCAGTACTTC
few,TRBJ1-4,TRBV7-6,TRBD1,CASSLGQGARTEKLFF,TGTGCCAGCAGCTTGGGACAGGGGGCGCGAACTGAAAAACTGTTTTTT
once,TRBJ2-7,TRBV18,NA,CASSPKGDEQYF,TGTGCCAGCTCACCTAAAGGGGACGAGCAGTACTTC
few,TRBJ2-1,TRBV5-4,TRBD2,CASSIGTSGRVHNEQFF,TGTGCCAGCAGCATTGGGACTAGCGGGAGGGTCCACAATGAGCAGTTCTTC
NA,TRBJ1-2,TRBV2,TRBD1,CASRTGGPVVYTF,TGTGCCAGCAGGACAGGGGGTCCAGTCGTCTACACCTTC
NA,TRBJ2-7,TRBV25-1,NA,CASREAGSSSSYEQYF,TGTGCCAGCCGCGAGGCGGGATCGAGTTCTTCCTACGAGCAGTACTTC
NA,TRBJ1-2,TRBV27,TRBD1,CASSSNALRGTNYGYTF,TGTGCCAGCAGCTCGAATGCCCTCAGGGGGACTAACTATGGCTACACCTTC
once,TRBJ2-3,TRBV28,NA,CASSSPYVYLAPSTDTQYF,TGTGCCAGCAGTTCACCTTACGTATATTTAGCGCCTAGCACAGATACGCAGTATTTT
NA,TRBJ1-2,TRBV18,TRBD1,CASTSLTGAKGGYTF,TGTGCCAGCACTTCCCTGACAGGGGCTAAAGGTGGCTACACCTTC
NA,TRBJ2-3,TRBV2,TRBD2,CASRTTSGNAQYF,TGTGCCAGCAGGACAACTAGCGGCAATGCGCAGTATTTT